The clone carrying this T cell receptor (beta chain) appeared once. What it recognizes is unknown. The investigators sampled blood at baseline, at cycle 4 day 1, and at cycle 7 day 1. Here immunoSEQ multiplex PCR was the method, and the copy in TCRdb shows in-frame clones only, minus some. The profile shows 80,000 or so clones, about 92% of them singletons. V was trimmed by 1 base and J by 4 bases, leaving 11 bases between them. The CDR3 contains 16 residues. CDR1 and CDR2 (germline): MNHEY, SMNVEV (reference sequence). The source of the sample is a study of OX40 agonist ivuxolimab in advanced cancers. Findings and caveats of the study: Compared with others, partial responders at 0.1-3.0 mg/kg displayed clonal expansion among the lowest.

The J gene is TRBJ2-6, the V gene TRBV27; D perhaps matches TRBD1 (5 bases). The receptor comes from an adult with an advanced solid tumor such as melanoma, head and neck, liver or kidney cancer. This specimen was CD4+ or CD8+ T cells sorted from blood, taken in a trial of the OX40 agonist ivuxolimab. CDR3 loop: CASSLLGVSGANVLTF. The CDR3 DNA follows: TGTGCCAGCAGTTTATTAGGGGTTTCAGGGGCCAACGTCCTGACTTTC. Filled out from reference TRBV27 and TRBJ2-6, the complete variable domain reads EAQVTQNPRYLITVTGKKLTVTCSQNMNHEYMSWYRQDPGLGLRQIYYSMNVEVTDKGDVPEGYKVSRKEKRNFPLILESPSPNQTSLYFCASSLLGVSGANVLTFGAGSRLTVL.